Listed here are 24 T cell receptor beta chains from one sample, sequenced in a study of blood T cell repertoires in COVID-19. The method was immunoSEQ multiplex PCR; TCRdb's version includes in-frame clones alone and lacks a portion of them. Of approximately 46,000 clones listed, 90% were seen once; the top ten hold roughly 2.8%. Specimen: peripheral blood. The receptors come from a man aged 50-59 years with active COVID-19.

The rearrangement joins TRBV5-1 to TRBJ1-3; D not certain. Germline loops: CDR1 SGHRS, CDR2 YFSETQ. V lost 4 bases and J lost 0, with 11 bases in between. The CDR3 runs to 15 residues. The DNA of the CDR3 is TGCGCCAGCAGCACGGACGGGAGCTCTGGAAACACCATATATTTT. Translated, it gives CASSTDGSSGNTIYF.

DNA of the CDR3: TGCAGCGCCGCGGGGGCGTCAGGGGGCAGGAACTACGAGCAGTACTTC. Its translation: CSAAGASGGRNYEQYF. V gene TRBV29-1 combines with J gene TRBJ2-7, with D tentatively TRBD1 (8 bases). Germline V CDR1 and CDR2: SQVTM, ANQGSEA. The CDR3 extends over 16 amino acids. V was pared by 7 bases and J by 3 bases, with 25 bases between.

The CDR3 region has the DNA TGTGCCAGCAGTTCCAAGCGGGGGGATGTAAATGAGCAGTTCTTC. Protein: CASSSKRGDVNEQFF. V and J are TRBV7-3 and TRBJ2-1, with TRBD2 matching over 9 bases. The CDR3 is made up of 15 amino acids. The ends lost 6 bases at V and 7 bases at J; junction bases unmatched: 10. Per the germline V gene, CDR1 is SGHTA and CDR2 is FQGTGA.

The chain recombines TRBV5-1 with TRBJ2-1, with 7 bases identical to TRBD2. The CDR3 runs to 16 residues. CDR1 SGHRS and CDR2 YFSETQ come from the germline V gene. V trimming: 3 bases; J trimming: 2 bases; junction bases outside the gene matches: 8. In DNA form, the CDR3 reads TGCGCCAGCAGCTCGGGCTCTAGCGGACCCTACAATGAGCAGTTCTTC. Its translation is CASSSGSSGPYNEQFF.

The sample holds a few counts of this clone. V gene TRBV3-1 (or the pseudogene TRBV3-2) combines with J gene TRBJ2-7, with TRBD2 matching 7 bases. The V gene end was trimmed by 4 bases and the J gene end by 9 bases; junction bases not matched to a gene: 12. The CDR3 runs 14 residues. Germline loops: CDR1 LGHDT, CDR2 YNNKEL (reference sequence). The CDR3 nucleotides read TGTGCCAGCAGCCCAAACTCGGGACTACTCGCGCAGTACTTC. It encodes CASSPNSGLLAQYF.

This chain connects TRBV30 to TRBJ1-2; D may be TRBD1 (6 bases). V was pared by 5 bases and J by 5 bases, with 15 bases between. The CDR3 totals 13 residues. Per germline, CDR1 GTSNPN and CDR2 SVGIG (reference sequence). In DNA form, the CDR3 reads TGTGCCTGGGCCGCCGGGACACAATATGGCTACACCTTC. Residues: CAWAAGTQYGYTF.

This chain connects TRBV6-5 to TRBJ2-7; unclear D gene. The germline V gene has CDR1 MNHEY and CDR2 SVGAGI. The CDR3 covers 13 residues. V was cut by 5 bases and J by 4 bases, with 12 bases left in between. This CDR3 is CASSTYLGYEQYF. CDR3 bases: TGTGCCAGCAGTACTTATCTCGGGTACGAGCAGTACTTC.

This sequence joins TRBV12-3 or TRBV12-4 and TRBJ1-5, with 8 bases identical to TRBD1. Germline trimming cut 5 bases from V and 6 bases from J; bases unmatched to any gene: 3. The CDR3 runs to 13 residues. CDR3 nucleotides: TGTGCCAGCAGTGCAGGGGGCAGTCAGCCCCAGCATTTT. This codes for CASSAGGSQPQHF.

The V and J genes are TRBV6-4 and TRBJ1-2; no clear D. Germline V gives CDR1 MRHNA, CDR2 SNTAGT. V was cut by 0 bases and J by 4 bases, with 9 bases left in between. The CDR3 consists of 14 residues. In DNA form, the CDR3 reads TGTGCCAGCAGTGACTCTGGACGGGGCTATGGCTACACCTTC. This encodes CASSDSGRGYGYTF.

The chain employs TRBV6-5 and TRBJ1-2, with D hard to call. V lost 7 bases to trimming and J lost 0 bases, with 6 bases between them. Germline CDR1 reads MNHEY; CDR2 reads SVGAGI. The CDR3 length is 12 residues. CDR3 loop: CASTRTNYGYTF. For the CDR3, the DNA is TGTGCCAGCACGCGGACTAACTATGGCTACACCTTC.

CDR3: CASSLPGQGNYGYTF. The CDR3 nucleotides are TGTGCCAGCAGCTTACCGGGACAGGGGAACTATGGCTACACCTTC. This chain connects TRBV5-4 to TRBJ1-2, with 10 bases identical to TRBD1. V trimming: 2 bases; J trimming: 2 bases; junction bases outside the gene matches: 3. Germline values: CDR1 SGHNT, CDR2 YYREEE (reference sequence). CDR3 length: 15 amino acids. The complete variable domain, with remaining parts taken from reference TRBV5-4 and TRBJ1-2, reads ETGVTQSPTHLIKTRGQQVTLRCSSQSGHNTVSWYQQALGQGPQFIFQYYREEENGRGNFPPRFSGLQFPNYSSELNVNALELDDSALYLCASSLPGQGNYGYTFGSGTRLTVV.

The chain has TRBV18 and TRBJ1-5, with D possibly matching TRBD1 (6 bases). CDR3 length: 14 residues. The V end lost 2 bases, the J end lost 11 bases, and 16 bases lay between the germline ends. Germline-derived CDR1 and CDR2 are KGHSH and LQKENI. CDR3 region: CASSPRLEQGAQHF. The CDR3 DNA reads TGTGCCAGCTCACCAAGGCTCGAACAGGGAGCCCAGCATTTT.

This clone was recorded only once. The J gene is TRBJ2-2, the V gene TRBV24-1; the match to TRBD1 covers 7 bases. The CDR3 runs to 15 residues. Trimming removed 8 bases from V and 2 bases from J; junction bases left unmatched: 7. Germline CDR1 KGHDR, CDR2 SFDVKD. The CDR3 spells CATMPNRGNTGELFF. The CDR3 DNA follows: TGTGCCACCATGCCGAACAGGGGCAACACCGGGGAGCTGTTTTTT.

This rearrangement joins TRBV10-3 to TRBJ1-6; 9 nucleotides match TRBD1. J was trimmed by 9 bases and V by 6 bases; bases with no gene match: 3. The CDR3 totals 13 residues. The V gene's germline CDR1 is ENHRY and CDR2 SYGVKD. CDR3 sequence reads: CAIRPGQGSPLHF. The CDR3 nucleotides are TGTGCCATCAGACCGGGACAGGGTTCACCCCTCCACTTT.

V gene TRBV5-1 combines with J gene TRBJ2-1; possibly TRBD2 for D (6 bases). V was pared by 4 bases and J by 3 bases, with 11 bases between. The germline gives CDR1 SGHRS, CDR2 YFSETQ. The length of the CDR3 is 14 residues. The CDR3 loop is CASSPGEDYNEQFF. DNA for the CDR3: TGCGCCAGCAGCCCTGGGGAGGACTACAATGAGCAGTTCTTC.

The chain employs TRBV5-1 and TRBJ2-3; 8 nucleotides match TRBD1. Germline V CDR1 and CDR2: SGHRS, YFSETQ. V was clipped by 0 bases and J by 4 bases; unmatched bases: 10. This CDR3 region has 17 residues. DNA of the CDR3: TGCGCCAGCAGCTTGGACAGGGGGAACGTCGTCGCAGATACGCAGTATTTT. Amino acid sequence: CASSLDRGNVVADTQYF.

This chain connects TRBV6-6 to TRBJ1-3, with TRBD1 identical over 8 bases. Germline CDR1 reads MNHNY; CDR2 reads SVGAGI (reference sequence). CDR3 length: 15 amino acids. The V gene end was trimmed by 5 bases and the J gene end by 6 bases; junction bases not matched to a gene: 9. The CDR3 loop is CASSRPTGAENTIYF. In nucleotides, the CDR3 is TGTGCCAGCAGTCGCCCGACAGGGGCGGAAAACACCATATATTTT.

The gene calls are TRBV29-1 and TRBJ1-5; D uncertain. The V gene lost 4 bases and the J gene lost 1 base, with 8 bases spanning the gap. The CDR3 length is 13 residues. Germline assignment: CDR1 SQVTM and CDR2 ANQGSEA. CDR3 residues: CSVVTESNQPQHF. The CDR3 region has the DNA TGCAGCGTTGTAACAGAGAGCAATCAGCCCCAGCATTTT.

This rearrangement joins TRBV5-6 to TRBJ2-5; 7 bases line up with TRBD1. This CDR3 is 13 amino acids long. The J segment lost 5 bases and the V segment lost 6 bases, leaving 7 bases of the junction unmatched. Germline CDR1 and CDR2: SGHDT and YYEEEE. This CDR3 is CASKGDRVETQYF. The CDR3 nucleotides read TGTGCCAGCAAGGGCGACAGGGTTGAGACCCAGTACTTC.

The chain uses TRBV19 and TRBJ1-4, with a possible D match to TRBD1 (5 bases). The CDR3 extends over 14 amino acids. Germline V gene data show CDR1 as LNHDA and CDR2 as SQIVND (reference sequence). The ends were cut back, 3 bases at V and 8 bases at J, with 13 bases in the middle. CDR3 protein: CASSIGAGPEKLFF. The CDR3 nucleotides are TGTGCCAGTAGTATTGGTGCAGGGCCCGAAAAACTGTTTTTT.

The chain recombines TRBV5-8 with TRBJ2-1; 7 positions match TRBD1. V shed 4 bases, J shed 9 bases, and the junction held 1 base outside the gene matches. CDR3 size: 11 residues. Germline values: CDR1 SGHTS, CDR2 YDEGEE. The CDR3 DNA reads as TGTGCCAGCAGCCCAGGGGGTGAGCAGTTCTTC. This sequence encodes CASSPGGEQFF.

V gene TRBV10-1 combines with J gene TRBJ2-5; 9 nucleotides align to TRBD2. V lost 5 bases to trimming and J lost 5 bases; unmatched junction nucleotides: 6. Germline V gives CDR1 WNHNN, CDR2 SYGVQD (reference sequence). The length of the CDR3 is 14 residues. CDR3 sequence: CASSSGGPWETQYF. CDR3 sequence (DNA): TGCGCCAGCAGTAGCGGGGGGCCTTGGGAGACCCAGTACTTC.

This clone appeared a few times. This chain connects TRBV6-1 to TRBJ1-3; a possible D gene is TRBD1 (6 bases). Between the trimmed V and J ends, which lost 2 bases and 5 bases, there was a span of 16 bases. CDR1 and CDR2 (germline): MNHNS, SASEGT. The CDR3 has 16 amino acids. The CDR3 is CASSELSGTTRNTIYF. The CDR3 DNA reads as TGTGCCAGCAGTGAATTATCCGGGACAACAAGAAACACCATATATTTT.

This chain joins TRBV5-1 and TRBJ2-1; a weak D match, TRBD2 (6 bases). Germline loops: CDR1 SGHRS, CDR2 YFSETQ. V was clipped by 0 bases and J by 2 bases, with 9 bases between them. This CDR3 contains 15 residues. CDR3 sequence reads: CASSLVREAYNEQFF. CDR3 nucleotides: TGCGCCAGCAGCTTGGTCAGGGAGGCCTACAATGAGCAGTTCTTC.